The 26 T cell receptor beta chains below were found in one sample sequenced in a study of regulatory T cells in long-lasting Graves disease. Time point of the sample: persistent/refractory GD, antithyroid drugs over 5 years with positive TRAb. Preparation of the TCR library used RNA extracted from PBMCs. Construction of TCR beta libraries relied on iRepertoire HTBI primers and on Arm-PCR targeting CDR3 regions. TCRdb reprocessed the multiplex PCR reads with MiXCR, giving one entry per CDR3 protein. The sample holds fewer than 450,000 distinct CDR3 sequences; around a quarter are singletons and the top ten take 26%. The sample was peripheral blood mononuclear cells (PBMCs), taken when the disease was refractory, from a patient treated with antithyroid drugs. The source of these receptors is a female donor with Graves disease.

The rearrangement links TRBV7-2 to TRBJ1-2; TRBD1 is a possible D gene (5 bases). V gave up 4 bases and J gave up 6 bases, with 18 bases separating them. Looked up from germline, CDR1 is SGHTA and CDR2 is FQGNSA. The CDR3 consists of 15 residues. The DNA for the CDR3 is TGTGCCAGCAGCTCCCCCGCCCAGGGAGCCCATGGCTACACCTTC. Translating it yields CASSSPAQGAHGYTF.

This clonotype was seen a few times. A read error may explain this, as a much larger clone is one base away. V gene TRBV5-4 combines with J gene TRBJ2-6; no reliable D call. CDR1 and CDR2 (germline): SGHNT, YYREEE (reference sequence). This CDR3 region has 15 residues. The CDR3 nucleotides read TGTGCCCGCAGCGTAATAACTACGGGGGCCAACGTCCTGACTTTC. Protein product: CARSVITTGANVLTF.

A word on this clonotype: One base separates it from a far larger clone, so it is likely a read error. This sequence joins TRBV6-9 and TRBJ1-2; D call uncertain. The CDR3 sequence is 12 residues long. Trimming took 3 bases from V and 6 from J, leaving 8 bases between them. Germline V gene lookup returns CDR1 MNHGY and CDR2 SVAAGI. CDR3 bases: TGTGCCAGCAGTTACGGGAACCATGGCTACACCTTC. This translates into CASSYGNHGYTF.

This clonotype was detected only a few times. This chain uses TRBV20-1 with TRBJ2-7, with 9 nucleotides matching TRBD1. The V gene's germline CDR1 is DFQATT and CDR2 SNEGSKA (reference sequence). The trim removed 1 base at V and 3 bases at J, leaving 1 base unmatched. This CDR3 is 13 amino acids long. The CDR3 region is CSARVTGGYEQYF. The CDR3 region has the DNA TGCAGTGCTAGAGTGACAGGGGGCTACGAGCAGTACTTC.

This clonotype was observed a few times. This chain connects TRBV2 to TRBJ2-4, with D uncertain. V was cut by 6 bases and J by 0 bases, with 6 bases left in between. CDR1 SNHLY and CDR2 FYNNEI come from the germline V gene. This CDR3 has 13 amino acids. CDR3 protein: CASSELAKNIQYF. The CDR3 bases are TGTGCCAGCAGCGAACTAGCCAAAAACATTCAGTACTTC.

This clonotype turned up a few times. At one end, the junction sequence differs from germline, possibly due to a read error. This chain uses TRBV27 with TRBJ1-1; 10 bases match TRBD1. Per germline, CDR1 MNHEY and CDR2 SMNVEV (reference sequence). The CDR3 is made up of 13 amino acids. CDR3 region: CASSLFGGTGALF. In DNA, the CDR3 is TGTGCCAGCAGTTTATTTGGAGGGACAGGGGCTCTCTTT.

This chain uses TRBV27 with TRBJ1-1; 9 bases line up with TRBD1. The CDR3 extends over 16 amino acids. The junction had 12 bases not matched to a gene; V was cut back by 5 bases and J by 5 bases. Germline V gene lookup returns CDR1 MNHEY and CDR2 SMNVEV (reference sequence). CDR3 sequence: CASSHLGQGVGTEAFF. CDR3 in DNA: TGTGCCAGCAGTCACCTGGGACAGGGTGTAGGTACTGAAGCTTTCTTT.

The chain is built from TRBV12-3 or TRBV12-4 and TRBJ1-6; D is uncertain. The CDR3 totals 15 residues. Between the trimmed V and J ends, which lost 4 bases and 6 bases, there was a span of 13 bases. This CDR3 is CASSSNQGSNSPLHF. The CDR3 nucleotides read TGTGCCAGCAGTTCGAACCAAGGAAGTAATTCACCCCTCCACTTT.

This clonotype came up a few times. V is TRBV9 and J is TRBJ1-1, with 10 bases lining up with TRBD1. Trimming at V came to 3 bases and at J to 5 bases, leaving 4 bases not matched to a gene. The V gene's germline CDR1 is SGDLS and CDR2 YYNGEE. The CDR3 is 14 amino acids. This CDR3 reads CASSAGQGVTEAFF. In DNA, the CDR3 is TGTGCCAGCAGCGCCGGACAGGGGGTAACTGAAGCTTTCTTT.

In this sample, this clonotype turned up a few times. This chain connects TRBV5-1 to TRBJ2-7; 12 bases are shared with TRBD2. Germline CDR1 and CDR2: SGHRS and YFSETQ. With V trimmed by 3 bases and J by 5 bases, 3 bases remained unmatched. This CDR3 contains 14 residues. The CDR3 sequence: CASSWTSGVNEQYF. CDR3 in DNA: TGCGCCAGCAGCTGGACTAGCGGGGTAAACGAGCAGTACTTC.

About this clonotype itself: The junction and the germline gene differ at one end; a read error may be behind it. The chain uses TRBV7-9 and TRBJ1-2; D gene ambiguous. CDR1 and CDR2 (germline): SEHNR, FQNEAQ (reference sequence). The CDR3 contains 14 residues. The CDR3 nucleotides are TGCGCCAGCAGCCCACTGACCGACAACTATGGCTACACCTTC. Translated: CASSPLTDNYGYTF.

The CDR3 loop is CASSYSAVSGNTIYF. DNA of the CDR3: TGTGCCAGCAGTTACTCGGCAGTCTCTGGAAACACCATATATTTT. The chain couples TRBV6-2 or TRBV6-3 to TRBJ1-3; D not certain. Germline assignment: CDR1 MNHEY and CDR2 SVGEGT. CDR3 length equals 15 residues. The V gene lost 0 bases and the J gene lost 0 bases, with 6 bases spanning the gap.

This clonotype was seen only a few times. The V gene is TRBV28, the J gene TRBJ1-2; 10 nucleotides agree with TRBD1. The CDR3 covers 15 residues. CDR1 MDHEN and CDR2 SYDVKM come from the germline V gene. The V gene end was trimmed by 3 bases and the J gene end by 4 bases; junction bases not matched to a gene: 5. The CDR3 reads CASSLGTGVSYGYTF. CDR3 bases: TGTGCCAGCAGTTTGGGGACAGGGGTGTCCTATGGCTACACCTTC.

This clonotype was counted a few times. At one end, the junction sequence differs from germline, possibly due to a read error. This sequence joins TRBV15 and TRBJ2-7; possible D gene TRBD2, 5 bases. Germline CDR1 is LNHNV and CDR2 is YYDKDF (reference sequence). CDR3 length: 14 amino acids. CDR3 DNA: TGTGCCACCAGGAGAGCCGCGGGCTCCTACGAGCAGTACTTC. Translating gives CATRRAAGSYEQYF.

This clonotype has a count of ten or more. J is TRBJ1-1 and V is TRBV7-9, with a weak D call TRBD1 (5 bases). The length of the CDR3 is 13 residues. Germline CDR1 is SEHNR and CDR2 is FQNEAQ (reference sequence). V was trimmed by 3 bases and J by 3 bases, leaving 8 bases between them. The CDR3 DNA follows: TGTGCCAGCAGCTTGACGGGGGACACTGAAGCTTTCTTT. Translating gives CASSLTGDTEAFF. The variable domain in full, with the rest retrieved from reference TRBV7-9 and TRBJ1-1, is DTGVSQNPRHKITKRGQNVTFRCDPISEHNRLYWYRQTLGQGPEFLTYFQNEAQLEKSRLLSDRFSAERPKGSFSTLEIQRTEQGDSAMYLCASSLTGDTEAFFGQGTRLTVV.

This clonotype was recorded many times. The V gene is TRBV2, the J gene TRBJ1-2; 7 bases line up with TRBD1. After removal of 6 bases from V and 2 bases from J, the junction contained 6 bases not matched to a gene. The CDR3 spans 14 residues. Germline CDR1 reads SNHLY; CDR2 reads FYNNEI. The CDR3 coding sequence is TGTGCCAGCAGGGGACAGAATGAAAACTATGGCTACACCTTC. It codes for CASRGQNENYGYTF.

The rearrangement uses TRBV27 and TRBJ1-1, with D perhaps TRBD1 (5 bases). The CDR3 is made up of 17 amino acids. Germline assignment: CDR1 MNHEY and CDR2 SMNVEV (reference sequence). Trimming removed 6 bases at V and 0 bases at J, with 20 bases between. In DNA form, the CDR3 reads TGTGCCAGCAGACCACCTCCCGGGGGTGCCCTGAACACTGAAGCTTTCTTT. Its translation: CASRPPPGGALNTEAFF.

The table lists this clonotype with a few counts. V gene TRBV27 combines with J gene TRBJ2-7; D is undetermined. The germline CDR1 and CDR2 sequences are MNHEY and SMNVEV (reference sequence). The CDR3 is 11 residues long. With 7 bases removed from V and 6 bases from J, the gap between germline ends came to 10 bases. DNA for the CDR3: TGTGCCAGCATAATCTCTCGCGAGCAGTACTTC. Translated: CASIISREQYF.

The rearrangement uses TRBV6-2 or TRBV6-3 and TRBJ1-3; 11 nucleotides align to TRBD1. The CDR3 extends over 14 amino acids. Unmatched junction bases numbered 5, after V lost 6 bases and J lost 7 bases. Germline-derived CDR1 and CDR2 are MNHEY and SVGEGT. The CDR3 loop reads CASRTGTGGNTIYF. CDR3 sequence (DNA): TGTGCCAGCAGGACCGGGACAGGGGGGAACACCATATATTTT.

This clonotype was recorded at least ten times. This chain uses TRBV12-3 or TRBV12-4 with TRBJ1-1; tentative D call: TRBD1 (6 bases). With 5 bases removed from V and 8 bases from J, the gap between germline ends came to 18 bases. This CDR3 region has 14 residues. The CDR3 region has the DNA TGTGCCAGCAGTCGGGACACCCGGCTGGACGAAGCTTTCTTT. Translating gives CASSRDTRLDEAFF.

This clonotype has at least ten counts. V and J are TRBV6-5 and TRBJ1-2; no reliable D call. The V gene's germline CDR1 is MNHEY and CDR2 SVGAGI. Deletions cut 0 bases from V and 2 bases from J, with 7 bases between. The CDR3 contains 14 residues. As DNA, the CDR3 is TGTGCCAGCAGTTACTCAGCCCAGAACTATGGCTACACCTTC. Protein sequence: CASSYSAQNYGYTF.

The V call is TRBV5-6, the J call TRBJ2-5; TRBD1 aligns across 8 bases. The CDR3 is 16 residues long. V lost 1 base to trimming and J lost 4 bases; unmatched junction nucleotides: 9. The germline V gene encodes CDR1 SGHDT and CDR2 YYEEEE. The CDR3 sequence: CASSLNQGAKGETQYF. CDR3 sequence (DNA): TGTGCCAGCAGCTTGAACCAGGGGGCCAAGGGAGAGACCCAGTACTTC.

This clonotype was picked up a small number of times. V usage is TRBV6-2 or TRBV6-3 and J usage is TRBJ1-2; D may be TRBD1 (5 bases). This CDR3 comprises 14 residues. V was trimmed by 7 bases and J by 6 bases, leaving 18 bases between them. Germline loops: CDR1 MNHEY, CDR2 SVGEGT. The CDR3 spells CASMIVWGFNGYTF. The CDR3 DNA is TGTGCCAGCATGATTGTATGGGGGTTCAATGGCTACACCTTC.

The V and J genes are TRBV9 and TRBJ1-2; a possible D gene is TRBD1 (5 bases). Germline CDR1 is SGDLS and CDR2 is YYNGEE. Trimming left V 3 bases short and J 2 bases short, with 23 bases between. This CDR3 is 18 amino acids long. The CDR3 DNA follows: TGTGCCAGCAGCGAGGGGCCGCGTTACTCCGGATTAAACTATGGCTACACCTTC. Translation gives CASSEGPRYSGLNYGYTF.

This clonotype was picked up a small number of times. At one of its ends the junction is not consistent with the germline gene, which may arise from a read error. The chain couples TRBV4-1 to TRBJ2-7, with a possible D match to TRBD1 (5 bases). CDR1 and CDR2 from the germline V gene are MGHRA and YSYEKL. CDR3 length equals 15 residues. CDR3 loop: CASSPLGASSYEQYF. DNA of the CDR3: TGTGCCAGCTCCCCCCTTGGGGCCTCCTCCTACGAGCAGTACTTC.

This clonotype was counted many times. The gene calls are TRBV7-9 and TRBJ1-1; D gene uncertain. CDR1 and CDR2 from the germline V gene are SEHNR and FQNEAQ (reference sequence). The CDR3 is 12 residues long. V shed 3 bases and J shed 0 bases, with 2 bases lying between them. In nucleotides, the CDR3 is TGTGCCAGCAGCTTTGTGAACACTGAAGCTTTCTTT. This codes for CASSFVNTEAFF.